A selection of T cell receptor beta chains follows, all from one sample in a study of blood T cell repertoires in COVID-19. The data were produced by immunoSEQ multiplex PCR, yet TCRdb's version contains in-frame clones alone and is incomplete. The data show 150,000 to 200,000 clones, 81% seen once. The source material was peripheral blood. The receptors come from a man aged 60-69 years with active or convalescent COVID-19. Both conserved end residues are part of each CDR3. The D gene is left open where the match is weak. Expanded clones are given a class, and other clones once, few, many or no size at all.

>.|TRBJ1-2|TRBV2|.
CASTGGEGGYGYTF
TGTGCCAGCACCGGGGGTGAGGGAGGCTATGGCTACACCTTC
>TRBD1|TRBJ2-5|TRBV28|once
CASSFPLPGQGFRETQYF
TGTGCCAGCAGTTTCCCTCTCCCGGGACAGGGCTTCCGTGAGACCCAGTACTTC
>.|TRBJ1-1|TRBV7-6|.
CASSLAEPPNTEAFF
TGTGCCAGCAGCTTAGCGGAGCCACCGAACACTGAAGCTTTCTTT
>.|TRBJ2-1|TRBV19|.
CASSIGGDYPWNEQFF
TGTGCCAGTAGTATAGGGGGAGACTACCCCTGGAATGAGCAGTTCTTC
>TRBD1|TRBJ1-2|TRBV14|.
CASSHTLRDRGLGGYTF
TGTGCCAGCAGTCACACCCTCCGGGACAGGGGGCTAGGGGGCTACACCTTC
>.|TRBJ2-1|TRBV3-1/TRBV3-2|.
CASSRTGNEQFF
TGTGCCAGCAGCCGAACGGGGAATGAGCAGTTCTTC
>TRBD1|TRBJ1-5|TRBV6-6|.
CASSYGTVGGQPQHF
TGTGCCAGCAGTTACGGGACAGTAGGGGGTCAGCCCCAGCATTTT
>.|TRBJ2-3|TRBV7-3|.
CASSFQETDTQYF
TGTGCCAGCAGCTTTCAAGAGACAGATACGCAGTATTTT
>.|TRBJ2-5|TRBV10-3|.
CAISGSGGAEETQYF
TGTGCCATCAGCGGGAGTGGGGGGGCGGAGGAGACCCAGTACTTC
>.|TRBJ2-7|TRBV6-1|medium-sized
CASSETGGTSYEQYF
TGTGCCAGCAGTGAGACCGGGGGTACATCCTACGAGCAGTACTTC
>TRBD2|TRBJ2-4|TRBV28|.
CASSLSGNRGNIQYF
TGTGCCAGCAGTTTAAGCGGGAATAGGGGAAACATTCAGTACTTC
>.|TRBJ2-3|TRBV10-2|.
CASSESRGDTDTQYF
TGCGCCAGCAGTGAGTCACGGGGAGACACAGATACGCAGTATTTT
>TRBD2|TRBJ2-3|TRBV14|few
CASSPLLTSGTDTQYF
TGTGCCAGCAGCCCTTTGCTGACTAGCGGCACAGATACGCAGTATTTT
>TRBD1|TRBJ1-1|TRBV5-1|.
CASSDGQGNTEAFF
TGCGCCAGCAGCGATGGACAGGGGAACACTGAAGCTTTCTTT
>.|TRBJ2-3|TRBV9|.
CASSWASGTDTQYF
TGTGCCAGCAGCTGGGCCAGTGGCACAGATACGCAGTATTTT
>.|TRBJ2-3|TRBV11-2|.
CASSFQGDAADTQYF
TGTGCCAGCAGCTTTCAGGGCGATGCGGCAGATACGCAGTATTTT
>.|TRBJ2-1|TRBV5-4|.
CASSLAGGSSYNEQFF
TGTGCCAGCAGCTTGGCAGGGGGGAGCTCCTACAATGAGCAGTTCTTC
>TRBD2|TRBJ2-2|TRBV5-8|few
CASSFPLAGLNTGELFF
TGTGCCAGCAGCTTTCCACTAGCGGGACTAAACACCGGGGAGCTGTTTTTT
>TRBD2|TRBJ2-3|TRBV20-1|.
CSCGGADTQYF
TGCTCCTGCGGGGGAGCAGATACGCAGTATTTT
>TRBD1|TRBJ2-5|TRBV5-4|few
CASSFPPGQGGETQYF
TGTGCCAGCAGCTTCCCCCCGGGACAGGGAGGAGAGACCCAGTACTTC
>.|TRBJ2-3|TRBV18|.
CASSPTTRASTDTQYF
TGTGCCAGCTCACCTACCACTAGAGCTAGCACAGATACGCAGTATTTT
>.|TRBJ1-2|TRBV25-1|.
CASSEGGGAGPGYTF
TGTGCCAGCAGTGAAGGGGGGGGAGCTGGGCCTGGCTACACCTTC
>TRBD1|TRBJ2-7|TRBV18|once
CASSPKTGVGEQYF
TGTGCCAGCTCACCCAAGACAGGGGTCGGCGAGCAGTACTTC
>.|TRBJ2-5|TRBV11-2|.
CASSPSETQYF
TGTGCCAGCAGTCCCTCAGAGACCCAGTACTTC
>.|TRBJ2-3|TRBV2|.
CASSDLMGGPTDTQYF
TGTGCCAGCAGCGACCTTATGGGGGGGCCCACAGATACGCAGTATTTT
>.|TRBJ1-6|TRBV5-1|.
CASSLDPGWNSPLHF
TGCGCCAGCAGCTTGGATCCGGGGTGGAATTCACCCCTCCACTTT
>TRBD1|TRBJ2-7|TRBV4-1|.
CASSPQYETWTGSSYEQYF
TGCGCCAGCAGCCCGCAGTATGAGACATGGACAGGGAGCTCCTACGAGCAGTACTTC
>.|TRBJ2-1|TRBV6-2/TRBV6-3|once
CASSPGTGRSDEQFF
TGTGCCAGCAGTCCCGGGACTGGTCGGAGTGATGAGCAGTTCTTC
>.|TRBJ1-4|TRBV19|.
CASSTLRGEKLFF
TGTGCCAGTAGTACCCTCAGGGGTGAAAAACTGTTTTTT
>TRBD1|TRBJ2-2|TRBV15|.
CATSPRTGRNTGELFF
TGTGCCACCAGCCCTCGGACAGGGAGGAACACCGGGGAGCTGTTTTTT
>.|TRBJ1-5|TRBV10-3|.
CAISGREGNQPQHF
TGTGCCATCAGCGGCAGGGAGGGCAATCAGCCCCAGCATTTT
>.|TRBJ1-1|TRBV5-6|.
CASSLPREVATEAFF
TGTGCCAGCAGCTTGCCTCGGGAGGTAGCCACTGAAGCTTTCTTT
>.|TRBJ2-3|TRBV6-5|.
CASSNGLLQDTQYF
TGTGCCAGCAGTAATGGACTCCTTCAAGATACGCAGTATTTT
>.|TRBJ2-7|TRBV7-2|.
CASRRVSGSYEQYF
TGTGCCAGCAGGCGGGTTAGCGGTTCCTACGAGCAGTACTTC
>TRBD2|TRBJ2-1|TRBV19|.
CASRREGPNEQFF
TGTGCCAGTAGGCGGGAGGGACCCAATGAGCAGTTCTTC
>TRBD2|TRBJ2-1|TRBV6-4|.
CASSDRAGSYNEQFF
TGTGCCAGCAGTGACCGAGCGGGATCCTACAATGAGCAGTTCTTC
>.|TRBJ2-5|TRBV5-1|.
CASSFNGETQYF
TGCGCCAGCAGCTTTAACGGGGAGACCCAGTACTTC
>TRBD2|TRBJ2-1|TRBV28|.
CASSFPLAGALNEQFF
TGTGCCAGCAGTTTCCCACTAGCGGGAGCTTTGAATGAGCAGTTCTTC
>TRBD2|TRBJ2-3|TRBV6-5|.
CASSDSGGRQDTQYF
TGTGCCAGTTCCGATAGCGGGGGGCGACAAGATACGCAGTATTTT
>.|TRBJ2-3|TRBV9|.
CASSLQGQSTDTQYF
TGTGCCAGCAGCCTACAGGGACAAAGCACAGATACGCAGTATTTT
>TRBD2|TRBJ2-3|TRBV29-1|few
CSVVTSGRALGTDTQYF
TGCAGCGTTGTCACTAGCGGGAGGGCCCTCGGCACAGATACGCAGTATTTT
>TRBD1|TRBJ1-4|TRBV6-5|.
CASSAGQGNEKLFF
TGTGCCAGCAGCGCCGGACAGGGCAATGAAAAACTGTTTTTT
>TRBD1|TRBJ1-4|TRBV6-5|.
CATRRTGFDNEKLFF
TGTGCCACCCGGCGGACAGGGTTTGATAATGAAAAACTGTTTTTT
>.|TRBJ2-1|TRBV11-2|.
CASSPSFNEQFF
TGTGCCAGCAGCCCGTCCTTTAATGAGCAGTTCTTC
>.|TRBJ2-5|TRBV9|.
CASSSRSVGEETQYF
TGTGCCAGCAGCTCCAGGTCGGTAGGGGAAGAGACCCAGTACTTC
>TRBD1|TRBJ1-1|TRBV3-1/TRBV3-2|.
CASSLGQVNTEAFF
TGTGCCAGCAGCCTAGGACAGGTGAACACTGAAGCTTTCTTT
>TRBD2|TRBJ2-1|TRBV18|.
CASSPGEGSYNEQFF
TGTGCCAGCTCACCTGGGGAGGGGTCCTACAATGAGCAGTTCTTC
>.|TRBJ1-6|TRBV2|.
CASSEGGGYNSPLHF
TGTGCCAGCAGTGAAGGTGGGGGGTATAATTCACCCCTCCACTTT
>.|TRBJ1-1|TRBV28|.
CASTLWGATEAFF
TGTGCCAGCACTTTATGGGGGGCCACTGAAGCTTTCTTT
>.|TRBJ1-1|TRBV29-1|.
CSVKTVNTEAFF
TGCAGCGTTAAAACAGTGAACACTGAAGCTTTCTTT
>TRBD1|TRBJ1-6|TRBV19|.
CASSMLDRGNSPLHF
TGTGCCAGTAGTATGTTGGACAGGGGGAATTCACCCCTCCACTTT